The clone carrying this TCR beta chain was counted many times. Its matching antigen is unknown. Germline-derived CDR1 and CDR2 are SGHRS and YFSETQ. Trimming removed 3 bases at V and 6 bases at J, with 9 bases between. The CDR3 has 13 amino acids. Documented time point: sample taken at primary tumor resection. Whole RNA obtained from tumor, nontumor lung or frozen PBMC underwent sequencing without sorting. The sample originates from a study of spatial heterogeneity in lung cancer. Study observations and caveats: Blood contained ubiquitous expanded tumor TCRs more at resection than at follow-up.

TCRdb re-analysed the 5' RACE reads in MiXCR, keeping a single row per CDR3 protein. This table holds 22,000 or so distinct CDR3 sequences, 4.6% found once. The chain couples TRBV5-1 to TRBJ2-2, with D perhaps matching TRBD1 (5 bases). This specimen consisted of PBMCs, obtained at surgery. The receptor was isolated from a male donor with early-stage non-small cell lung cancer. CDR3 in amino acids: CASSSQGPGELFF. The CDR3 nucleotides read TGCGCCAGCAGCTCTCAGGGCCCCGGGGAGCTGTTTTTT.